The entry that follows covers one T cell receptor (beta chain) sequence. V was pared by 4 bases and J by 1 base, with 16 bases between. The CDR3 has 16 amino acids. Germline lookup yields CDR1 SQVTM and CDR2 ANQGSEA. TCRdb re-analysed the 5' RACE reads in MiXCR, keeping a single row per CDR3 protein. This table has 470,000 or so distinct CDR3 sequences, roughly 26% appearing once. The sample comes from a study of identical twins. These data are also associated with another study on T cells expressing NK-cell markers. That paper notes: Just one sequenced donor of eight was HCMV-seronegative, while seven were seropositive.

The clonotype was recovered from a woman under 30 in good health. The chain employs TRBV29-1 and TRBJ2-2; either TRBD1 or TRBD2 may fit D (5 bases each). Material: CD4+ T cells sorted from blood. The CDR3 DNA reads TGCAGCGTTGGAAGGGGTGGGGGTAGGAACACCGGGGAGCTGTTTTTT. Residues: CSVGRGGGRNTGELFF.